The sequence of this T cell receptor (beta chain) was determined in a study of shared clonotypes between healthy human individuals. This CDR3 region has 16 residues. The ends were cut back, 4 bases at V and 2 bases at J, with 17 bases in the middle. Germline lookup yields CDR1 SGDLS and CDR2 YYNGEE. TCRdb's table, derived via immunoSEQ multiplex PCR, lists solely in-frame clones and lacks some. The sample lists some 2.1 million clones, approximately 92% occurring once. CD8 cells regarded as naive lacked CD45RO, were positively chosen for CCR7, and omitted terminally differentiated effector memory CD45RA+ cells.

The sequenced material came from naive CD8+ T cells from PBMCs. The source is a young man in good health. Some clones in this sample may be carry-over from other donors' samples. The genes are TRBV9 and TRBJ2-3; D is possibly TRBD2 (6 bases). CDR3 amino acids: CASSKEHGRNTDTQYF. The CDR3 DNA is TGTGCCAGCAGCAAAGAACACGGGAGAAACACAGATACGCAGTATTTT.